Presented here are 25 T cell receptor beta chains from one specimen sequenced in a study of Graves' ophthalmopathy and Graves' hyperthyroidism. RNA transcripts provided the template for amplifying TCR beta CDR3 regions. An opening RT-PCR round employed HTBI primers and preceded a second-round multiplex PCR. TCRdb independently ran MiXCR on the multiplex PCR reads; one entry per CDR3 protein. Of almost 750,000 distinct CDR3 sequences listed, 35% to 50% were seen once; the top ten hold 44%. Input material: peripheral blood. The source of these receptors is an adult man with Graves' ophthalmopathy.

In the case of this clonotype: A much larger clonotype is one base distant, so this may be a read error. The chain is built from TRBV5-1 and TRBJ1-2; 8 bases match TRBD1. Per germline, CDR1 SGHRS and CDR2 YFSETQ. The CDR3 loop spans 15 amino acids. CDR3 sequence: CASSWQGATNYGHTF. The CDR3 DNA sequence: TGCGCCAGCAGCTGGCAGGGGGCGACTAACTATGGCCACACCTTC.

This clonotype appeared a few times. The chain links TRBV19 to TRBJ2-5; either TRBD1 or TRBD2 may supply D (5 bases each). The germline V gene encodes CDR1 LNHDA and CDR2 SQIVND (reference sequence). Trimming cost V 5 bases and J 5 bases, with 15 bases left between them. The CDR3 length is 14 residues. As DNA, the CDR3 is TGTGCCAGTAGTCCCCACTGGGGCGGGGAGACCCAGTACTTC. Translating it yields CASSPHWGGETQYF. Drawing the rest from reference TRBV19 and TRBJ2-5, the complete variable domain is DGGITQSPKYLFRKEGQNVTLSCEQNLNHDAMYWYRQDPGQGLRLIYYSQIVNDFQKGDIAEGYSVSREKKESFPLTVTSAQKNPTAFYLCASSPHWGGETQYFGPGTRLLVL.

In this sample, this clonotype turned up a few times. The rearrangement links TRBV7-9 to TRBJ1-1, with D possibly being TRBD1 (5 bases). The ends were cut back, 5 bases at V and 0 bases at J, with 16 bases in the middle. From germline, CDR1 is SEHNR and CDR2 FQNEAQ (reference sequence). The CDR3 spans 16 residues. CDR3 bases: TGTGCCAGCAGCCCCTCCGGTGGGGGGGTGAACACTGAAGCTTTCTTT. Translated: CASSPSGGGVNTEAFF.

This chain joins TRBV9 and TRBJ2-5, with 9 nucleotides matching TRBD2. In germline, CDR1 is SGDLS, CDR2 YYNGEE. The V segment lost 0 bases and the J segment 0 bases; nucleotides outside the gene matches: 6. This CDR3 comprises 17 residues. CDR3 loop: CASSVGNSGGNQETQYF. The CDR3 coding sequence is TGTGCCAGCAGCGTAGGTAACAGCGGGGGGAACCAAGAGACCCAGTACTTC. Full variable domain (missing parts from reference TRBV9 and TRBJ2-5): DSGVTQTPKHLITATGQRVTLRCSPRSGDLSVYWYQQSLDQGLQFLIQYYNGEERAKGNILERFSAQQFPDLHSELNLSSLELGDSALYFCASSVGNSGGNQETQYFGPGTRLLVL.

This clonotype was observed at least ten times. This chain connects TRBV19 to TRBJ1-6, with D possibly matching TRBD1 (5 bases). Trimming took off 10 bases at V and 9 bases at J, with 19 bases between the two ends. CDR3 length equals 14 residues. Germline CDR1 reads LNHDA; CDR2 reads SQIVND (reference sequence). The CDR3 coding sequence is TGTGCCACGGACGAGGGGCCCACGCGTTCACCCCTCCACTTT. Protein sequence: CATDEGPTRSPLHF.

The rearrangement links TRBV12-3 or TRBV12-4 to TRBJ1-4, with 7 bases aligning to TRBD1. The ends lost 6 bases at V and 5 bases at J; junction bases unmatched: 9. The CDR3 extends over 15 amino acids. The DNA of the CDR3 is TGTGCCAGCAGCCATGGCGGGACAGTGAATGAAAAACTGTTTTTT. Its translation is CASSHGGTVNEKLFF.

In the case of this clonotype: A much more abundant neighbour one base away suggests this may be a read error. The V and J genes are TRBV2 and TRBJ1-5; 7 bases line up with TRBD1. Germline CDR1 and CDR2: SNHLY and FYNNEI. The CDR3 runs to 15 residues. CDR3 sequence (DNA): TGTGCCGGCAGCCGAGACAGGGCTAGCAATCAGCCCCAGCATTTT. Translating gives CAGSRDRASNQPQHF.

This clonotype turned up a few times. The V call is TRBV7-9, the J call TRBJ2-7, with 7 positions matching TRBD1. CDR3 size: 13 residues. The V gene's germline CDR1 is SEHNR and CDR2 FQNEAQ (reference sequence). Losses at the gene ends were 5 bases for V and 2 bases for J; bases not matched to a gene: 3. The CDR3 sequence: CASSDRVTYEQYF. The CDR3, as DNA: TGTGCCAGCAGCGACAGGGTCACCTACGAGCAGTACTTC.

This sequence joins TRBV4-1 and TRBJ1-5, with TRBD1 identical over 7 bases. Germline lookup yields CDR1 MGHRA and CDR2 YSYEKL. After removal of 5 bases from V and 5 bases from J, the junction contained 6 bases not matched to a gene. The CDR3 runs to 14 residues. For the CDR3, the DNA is TGCGCCAGCAGCGAACAGGGGAGGGATCAGCCCCAGCATTTT. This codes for CASSEQGRDQPQHF.

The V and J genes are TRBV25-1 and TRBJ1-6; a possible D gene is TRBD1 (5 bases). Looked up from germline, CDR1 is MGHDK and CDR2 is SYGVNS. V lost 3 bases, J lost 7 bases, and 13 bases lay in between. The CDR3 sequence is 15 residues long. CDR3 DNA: TGTGCCAGCAGTGAGGCAGGGAGTAGCAATTCACCCCTCCACTTT. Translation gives CASSEAGSSNSPLHF.

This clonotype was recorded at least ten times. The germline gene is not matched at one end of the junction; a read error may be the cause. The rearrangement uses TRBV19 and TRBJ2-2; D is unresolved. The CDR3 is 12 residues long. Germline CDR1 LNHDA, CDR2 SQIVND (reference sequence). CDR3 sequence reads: CASSIGTGELFF. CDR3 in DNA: TGTGCCAGCAGTATAGGGACCGGGGAGCTGTTTTTT.

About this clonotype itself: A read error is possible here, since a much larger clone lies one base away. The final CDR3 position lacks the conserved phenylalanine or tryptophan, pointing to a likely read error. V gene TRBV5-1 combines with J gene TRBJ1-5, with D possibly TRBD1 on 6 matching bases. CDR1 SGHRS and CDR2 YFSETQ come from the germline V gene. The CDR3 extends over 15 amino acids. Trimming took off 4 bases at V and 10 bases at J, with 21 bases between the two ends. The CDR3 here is CASSRTGPRDGPQHL. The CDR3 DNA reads TGCGCCAGCAGCCGAACAGGGCCCAGGGATGGCCCCCAGCATCTT.

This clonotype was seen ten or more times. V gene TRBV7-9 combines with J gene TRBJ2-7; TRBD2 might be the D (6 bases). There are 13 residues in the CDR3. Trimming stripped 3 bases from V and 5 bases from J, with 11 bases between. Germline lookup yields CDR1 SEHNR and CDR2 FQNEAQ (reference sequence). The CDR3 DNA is TGTGCCAGCAGCTTTCCAGGGAGGAACGAGCAGTACTTC. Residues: CASSFPGRNEQYF.

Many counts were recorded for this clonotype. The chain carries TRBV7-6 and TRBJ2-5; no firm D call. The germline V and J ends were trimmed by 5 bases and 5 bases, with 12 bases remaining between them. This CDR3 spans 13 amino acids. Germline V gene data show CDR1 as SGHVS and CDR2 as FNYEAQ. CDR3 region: CASSLIDAETQYF. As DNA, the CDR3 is TGTGCCAGCAGCCTGATCGACGCGGAGACCCAGTACTTC.

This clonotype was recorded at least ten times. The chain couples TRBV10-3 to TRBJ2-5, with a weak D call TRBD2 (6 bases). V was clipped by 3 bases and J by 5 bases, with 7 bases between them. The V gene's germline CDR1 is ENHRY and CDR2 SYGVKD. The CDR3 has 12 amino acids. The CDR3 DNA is TGTGCCATCAGTGAACTAGCTGAGACCCAGTACTTC. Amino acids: CAISELAETQYF.

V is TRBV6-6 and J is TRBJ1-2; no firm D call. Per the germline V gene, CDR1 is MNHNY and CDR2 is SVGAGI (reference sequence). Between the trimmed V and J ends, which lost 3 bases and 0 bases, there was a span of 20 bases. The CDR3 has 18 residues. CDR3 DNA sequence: TGTGCCAGCAGTTATCTAGGGCAGACTAGACAAACTAACTATGGCTACACCTTC. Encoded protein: CASSYLGQTRQTNYGYTF.

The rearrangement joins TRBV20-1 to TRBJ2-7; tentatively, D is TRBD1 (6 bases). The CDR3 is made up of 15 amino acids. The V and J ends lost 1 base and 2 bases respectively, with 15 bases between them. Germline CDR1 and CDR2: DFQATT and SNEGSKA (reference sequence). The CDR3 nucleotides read TGCAGTGCTAGAGCCGGGACAAAAGACCCCTACGAGCAGTACTTC. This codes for CSARAGTKDPYEQYF.

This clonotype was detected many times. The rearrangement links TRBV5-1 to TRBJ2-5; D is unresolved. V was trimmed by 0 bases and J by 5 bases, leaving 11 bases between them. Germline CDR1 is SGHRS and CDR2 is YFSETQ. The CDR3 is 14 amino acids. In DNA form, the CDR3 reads TGCGCCAGCAGCTTGGAGTACACCGGGGAGACCCAGTACTTC. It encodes CASSLEYTGETQYF. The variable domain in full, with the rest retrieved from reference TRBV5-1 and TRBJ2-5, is KAGVTQTPRYLIKTRGQQVTLSCSPISGHRSVSWYQQTPGQGLQFLFEYFSETQRNKGNFPGRFSGRQFSNSRSEMNVSTLELGDSALYLCASSLEYTGETQYFGPGTRLLVL.

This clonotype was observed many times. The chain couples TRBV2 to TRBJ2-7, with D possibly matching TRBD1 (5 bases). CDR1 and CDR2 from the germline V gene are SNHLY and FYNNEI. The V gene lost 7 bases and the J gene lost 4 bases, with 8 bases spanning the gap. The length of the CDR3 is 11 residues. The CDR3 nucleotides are TGTGCCAGCAATCAGGGTTACGAGCAGTACTTC. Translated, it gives CASNQGYEQYF. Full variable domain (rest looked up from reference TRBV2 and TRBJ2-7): EPEVTQTPSHQVTQMGQEVILRCVPISNHLYFYWYRQILGQKVEFLVSFYNNEISEKSEIFDDQFSVERPDGSNFTLKIRSTKLEDSAMYFCASNQGYEQYFGPGTRLTVT.

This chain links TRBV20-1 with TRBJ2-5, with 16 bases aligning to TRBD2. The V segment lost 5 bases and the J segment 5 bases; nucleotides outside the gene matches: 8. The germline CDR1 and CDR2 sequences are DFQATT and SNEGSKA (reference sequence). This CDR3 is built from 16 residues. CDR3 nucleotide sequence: TGCAGTGCTGAGGGACTAGCGGGAGGGCCGGGGGAGACCCAGTACTTC. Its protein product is CSAEGLAGGPGETQYF.

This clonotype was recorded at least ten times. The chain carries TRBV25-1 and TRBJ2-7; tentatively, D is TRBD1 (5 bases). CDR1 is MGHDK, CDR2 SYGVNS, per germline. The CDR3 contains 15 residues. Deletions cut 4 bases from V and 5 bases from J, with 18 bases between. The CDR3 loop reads CASSGSVGVDHEQYF. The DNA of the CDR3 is TGTGCCAGCAGTGGGTCGGTAGGGGTTGACCACGAGCAGTACTTC.

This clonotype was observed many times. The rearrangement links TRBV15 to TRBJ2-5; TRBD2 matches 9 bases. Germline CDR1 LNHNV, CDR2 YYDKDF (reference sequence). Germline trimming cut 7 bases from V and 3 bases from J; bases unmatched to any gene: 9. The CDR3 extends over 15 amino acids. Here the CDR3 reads CATIPGSGGKETQYF. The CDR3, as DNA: TGTGCCACCATCCCGGGCAGCGGGGGGAAAGAGACCCAGTACTTC.

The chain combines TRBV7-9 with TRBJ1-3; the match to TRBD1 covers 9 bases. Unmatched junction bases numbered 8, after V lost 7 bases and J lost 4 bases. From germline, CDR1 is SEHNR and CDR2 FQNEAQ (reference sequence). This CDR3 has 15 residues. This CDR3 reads CASIPTGGMGNTIYF. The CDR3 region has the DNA TGTGCCAGCATCCCGACAGGGGGAATGGGAAACACCATATATTTT.

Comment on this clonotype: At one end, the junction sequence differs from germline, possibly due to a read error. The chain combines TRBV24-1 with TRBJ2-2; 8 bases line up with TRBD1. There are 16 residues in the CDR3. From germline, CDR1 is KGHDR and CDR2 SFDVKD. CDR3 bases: TGTGCCAGCAGTGACCAAGGACAGGGCGACACCGGGGAGCTGTTTTTT. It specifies CASSDQGQGDTGELFF.

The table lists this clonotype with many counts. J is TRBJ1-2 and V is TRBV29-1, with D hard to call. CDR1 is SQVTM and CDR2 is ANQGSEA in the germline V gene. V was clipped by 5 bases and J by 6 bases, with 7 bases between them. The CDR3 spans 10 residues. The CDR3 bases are TGCAGCGTTATCTTTGATGGCTACACCTTC. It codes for CSVIFDGYTF.